Below, 2 T cell receptor beta chains from the same sample are listed, as sequenced in a study of blood T cell repertoires in COVID-19. Assay used: immunoSEQ multiplex PCR; TCRdb lists only in-frame clones, some missing. This table holds about 190,000 clones, around 89% found once. Sample: peripheral blood. Source of these receptors: a woman between 25 and 40 years old with acute or convalescent COVID-19.

The chain carries TRBV20-1 and TRBJ1-5; perhaps TRBD1 as D (5 bases). Trimming pared 3 bases from V and 3 bases from J, leaving 18 bases between. CDR3 length: 16 amino acids. Germline V gene data show CDR1 as DFQATT and CDR2 as SNEGSKA (reference sequence). CDR3 sequence reads: CSASSRGLGANQPQHF. The CDR3 coding sequence is TGCAGTGCTAGTTCGCGGGGGTTAGGCGCCAATCAGCCCCAGCATTTT.

This chain joins TRBV5-4 and TRBJ2-2; the D is unclear. This CDR3 comprises 13 residues. V gave up 0 bases and J gave up 7 bases, with 7 bases separating them. CDR1 SGHNT and CDR2 YYREEE come from the germline V gene (reference sequence). In DNA form, the CDR3 reads TGTGCCAGCAGCTTGGGCGGTCACGGGGAGCTGTTTTTT. This encodes CASSLGGHGELFF.